One sample yielded the 24 T cell receptor beta chains listed below, sequenced in a study of CD8+ T cells in alopecia areata. RNA extraction was followed by reverse transcription into cDNA, which acted as the sequencing template. Using immunoSEQ multiplex PCR, the repertoire was profiled, and TCRdb retains in-frame clones only, with some absent. The sample shows roughly 250,000 clones, around 67% of them seen only once. Sequenced here: CD4+ T cells sorted from blood, sampled at week 0. The receptors originated from a human donor with alopecia areata.

The CDR3 sequence is CASNGRMGTGELFF. For the CDR3, the DNA is TGTGCCAGTAATGGCAGGATGGGCACCGGGGAGCTGTTTTTT. V and J are TRBV19 and TRBJ2-2; no firm D call. Per the germline V gene, CDR1 is LNHDA and CDR2 is SQIVND (reference sequence). The CDR3 consists of 14 residues. Trimming left V 7 bases short and J 4 bases short, with 13 bases between.

This chain joins TRBV2 and TRBJ2-2, with D tentatively TRBD2 (5 bases). V lost 2 bases to trimming and J lost 7 bases, with 11 bases between them. The CDR3 consists of 14 residues. Germline V CDR1 and CDR2: SNHLY, FYNNEI. As DNA, the CDR3 is TGTGCCAGCAGTGAATCACAGCGGCGCGGGGAGCTGTTTTTT. Its protein product is CASSESQRRGELFF.

This clone was seen a handful of times. The genes are TRBV7-9 and TRBJ2-1; possibly TRBD1 for D (6 bases). Germline CDR1 is SEHNR and CDR2 is FQNEAQ (reference sequence). V was pared by 4 bases and J by 8 bases, with 9 bases between. This CDR3 is built from 12 residues. In nucleotides, the CDR3 is TGTGCCAGCAGCTACGGACAGTATGAGCAGTTCTTC. It encodes CASSYGQYEQFF.

This chain uses TRBV30 with TRBJ2-2, with D possibly TRBD2 on 5 matching bases. This CDR3 is 14 amino acids long. Between the trimmed V and J ends, which lost 0 bases and 6 bases, there was a span of 11 bases. CDR1 is GTSNPN and CDR2 is SVGIG in the germline V gene (reference sequence). CDR3 in DNA: TGTGCCTGGAGTGTTCTAGCCCGTTCCGGGGAGCTGTTTTTT. Translating gives CAWSVLARSGELFF.

The chain joins TRBV9 to TRBJ2-3; possibly TRBD2 for D (5 bases). The germline CDR1 and CDR2 sequences are SGDLS and YYNGEE. Trimming cost V 0 bases and J 4 bases, with 9 bases left between them. This CDR3 has 14 amino acids. In DNA, the CDR3 is TGTGCCAGCAGCGTAGAGGTAGCGTCAGATACGCAGTATTTT. It encodes CASSVEVASDTQYF.

V usage is TRBV5-6 and J usage is TRBJ2-1; 9 nucleotides match TRBD1. CDR3 length: 15 amino acids. Germline V gives CDR1 SGHDT, CDR2 YYEEEE. The V segment lost 1 base and the J segment 8 bases; nucleotides outside the gene matches: 7. CDR3: CASSLWTGVYDEQFF. CDR3 sequence (DNA): TGTGCCAGCAGCTTGTGGACAGGGGTTTATGATGAGCAGTTCTTC.

This chain uses TRBV6-1 with TRBJ1-2; TRBD1 is a possible D gene (5 bases). V lost 6 bases and J 7 bases, leaving 15 bases between the germline ends. The V gene's germline CDR1 is MNHNS and CDR2 SASEGT. The CDR3 sequence is 13 residues long. CDR3 DNA sequence: TGTGCCAGCAGCCAGGGACTTGCCGGTGGCTACACCTTC. It translates to CASSQGLAGGYTF.

Written as DNA, the CDR3 is TGCGCCAGCAGCTTGGAAAAGGGGGGGACACTACAAGAGACCCAGTACTTC. Protein product: CASSLEKGGTLQETQYF. V is TRBV5-1 and J is TRBJ2-5, with D perhaps matching TRBD2 (7 bases). V dropped 0 bases and J dropped 2 bases, with 17 bases sitting between them. The CDR3 is made up of 17 amino acids. CDR1 is SGHRS and CDR2 is YFSETQ in the germline V gene.

The rearrangement uses TRBV25-1 and TRBJ1-6, with D perhaps TRBD1 (6 bases). Trimming cost V 8 bases and J 3 bases, with 8 bases left between them. The germline V gene encodes CDR1 MGHDK and CDR2 SYGVNS. The CDR3 covers 13 residues. For the CDR3, the DNA is TGTGCCAGCGCAGGGGACTATAATTCACCCCTCCACTTT. This gives the protein CASAGDYNSPLHF. Looking up the rest from reference TRBV25-1 and TRBJ1-6 gives the full variable domain: EADIYQTPRYLVIGTGKKITLECSQTMGHDKMYWYQQDPGMELHLIHYSYGVNSTEKGDLSSESTVSRIRTEHFPLTLESARPSHTSQYLCASAGDYNSPLHFGNGTRLTVT.

This sequence joins TRBV2 and TRBJ2-5; D is ambiguous. Germline loops: CDR1 SNHLY, CDR2 FYNNEI. Between the trimmed V and J ends, which lost 7 bases and 5 bases, there was a span of 11 bases. The CDR3 length is 12 residues. The CDR3 protein is CASKTAGETQYF. CDR3 bases: TGTGCCAGCAAAACCGCCGGGGAGACCCAGTACTTC.

This clone was observed a few times. The genes are TRBV30 and TRBJ1-1; D uncertain. Deletions cut 0 bases from V and 8 bases from J, with 7 bases between. In germline, CDR1 is GTSNPN, CDR2 SVGIG (reference sequence). The CDR3 consists of 11 residues. Written as DNA, the CDR3 is TGTGCCTGGAGTGTACAAGGAGAAGCTTTCTTT. Amino acid sequence: CAWSVQGEAFF. Using reference TRBV30 and TRBJ1-1 for the parts outside the CDR3, the full variable domain is SQTIHQWPATLVQPVGSPLSLECTVEGTSNPNLYWYRQAAGRGLQLLFYSVGIGQISSEVPQNLSASRPQDRQFILSSKKLLLSDSGFYLCAWSVQGEAFFGQGTRLTVV.

The V gene is TRBV4-3, the J gene TRBJ1-1; no definite D call. V lost 0 bases and J 10 bases, leaving 12 bases between the germline ends. Germline V gene sequence: CDR1 LGHNA, CDR2 YSLEER. The CDR3 length is 13 residues. The chain's CDR3 is CASSQDAVSGAFF. The CDR3 coding sequence is TGCGCCAGCAGCCAAGATGCTGTTTCGGGAGCTTTCTTT.

This chain links TRBV27 with TRBJ2-5, with D possibly matching TRBD1 (7 bases). The CDR3 spans 15 residues. Germline V gene data show CDR1 as MNHEY and CDR2 as SMNVEV (reference sequence). V was pared by 9 bases and J by 7 bases, with 24 bases between. CDR3 nucleotide sequence: TGTGCCAGTAGGGAACAGGGGAGGACCCAGGGGACCCAGTACTTC. This encodes CASREQGRTQGTQYF.

This clone was seen just once. The rearrangement joins TRBV29-1 to TRBJ1-4; no clear D gene. The germline gives CDR1 SQVTM, CDR2 ANQGSEA. The CDR3 loop spans 12 amino acids. The V end was cut by 5 bases, the J end by 4 bases, with 8 bases between. CDR3 region: CSVRRGNEKLFF. The CDR3 region has the DNA TGCAGCGTTCGCCGGGGTAATGAAAAACTGTTTTTT.

The chain carries TRBV7-8 and TRBJ2-1; weak D call: TRBD2 (6 bases). The CDR3 is 16 amino acids. The germline gives CDR1 SGHVS, CDR2 FQNEAQ. V lost 4 bases and J 3 bases, leaving 16 bases between the germline ends. CDR3 sequence (DNA): TGTGCCAGCAGCTCCTCGGGACTTATAATCTACAATGAGCAGTTCTTC. Translation: CASSSSGLIIYNEQFF.

V gene TRBV2 combines with J gene TRBJ1-1; D uncertain. Per germline, CDR1 SNHLY and CDR2 FYNNEI. Between the trimmed V and J ends, which lost 1 base and 5 bases, there was a span of 14 bases. The CDR3 length is 15 residues. CDR3 sequence (DNA): TGTGCCAGCAGTGAAGTCGAGGTAGAGAGGACTGAAGCTTTCTTT. Its protein is CASSEVEVERTEAFF.

The V and J genes are TRBV30 and TRBJ1-3; D is unclear. V lost 5 bases to trimming and J lost 3 bases, with 14 bases between them. Germline V lookup: CDR1 GTSNPN, CDR2 SVGIG (reference sequence). The CDR3 contains 14 residues. The CDR3 is CAWDLGRIGNTIYF. Here the CDR3 DNA reads TGTGCCTGGGACCTTGGACGGATTGGAAACACCATATATTTT.

The genes are TRBV10-3 and TRBJ1-2; D unresolved. Trimming left V 4 bases short and J 4 bases short, with 7 bases between. The CDR3 is 12 amino acids. Germline V lookup: CDR1 ENHRY, CDR2 SYGVKD. The chain's CDR3 is CAISGVSYGYTF. For the CDR3, the DNA is TGTGCCATCAGTGGGGTGTCCTATGGCTACACCTTC.

The V call is TRBV4-1, the J call TRBJ2-3; TRBD2 is a possible D gene (7 bases). V gave up 1 base and J gave up 6 bases, with 14 bases separating them. The CDR3 covers 15 residues. Germline CDR1 MGHRA, CDR2 YSYEKL. The CDR3 is CASSQVGGAVDTQYF. The CDR3 DNA reads TGCGCCAGCAGCCAAGTGGGGGGGGCTGTTGATACGCAGTATTTT.

The chain is built from TRBV29-1 and TRBJ1-1; D is perhaps TRBD1 (5 bases). V was trimmed by 5 bases and J by 6 bases, leaving 25 bases between them. This CDR3 region has 16 residues. Germline loops: CDR1 SQVTM, CDR2 ANQGSEA. The CDR3 DNA follows: TGCAGCGTTCTTCGGGGGACGGGGAATACGGGTGCTGAAGCTTTCTTT. Encoded protein: CSVLRGTGNTGAEAFF.

The chain carries TRBV5-6 and TRBJ2-1; 10 nucleotides line up with TRBD1. Looked up from germline, CDR1 is SGHDT and CDR2 is YYEEEE. The CDR3 is 14 amino acids. Trimming cost V 3 bases and J 5 bases; bases outside gene matches: 2. CDR3 DNA: TGTGCCAGCAGCTCCGGACAGGGGGACAATGAGCAGTTCTTC. Its protein is CASSSGQGDNEQFF.

This clone came up once. The rearrangement uses TRBV7-2 and TRBJ2-3; 7 nucleotides line up with TRBD1. Germline V gene data show CDR1 as SGHTA and CDR2 as FQGNSA. With 6 bases clipped from V and 4 bases from J, the junction kept 16 bases outside the gene matches. CDR3 length: 17 residues. The CDR3 coding sequence is TGTGCCAGCAGACATTTTCGTTCTAGGGGGCGCGCAGATACGCAGTATTTT. Translation: CASRHFRSRGRADTQYF. Drawing the rest from reference TRBV7-2 and TRBJ2-3, the complete variable domain is GAGVSQSPSNKVTEKGKDVELRCDPISGHTALYWYRQSLGQGLEFLIYFQGNSAPDKSGLPSDRFSAERTGGSVSTLTIQRTQQEDSAVYLCASRHFRSRGRADTQYFGPGTRLTVL.

This clone was seen a handful of times. This chain uses TRBV10-3 with TRBJ2-5, with 9 bases that match TRBD1. The CDR3 covers 15 residues. Germline V gene data show CDR1 as ENHRY and CDR2 as SYGVKD. V lost 11 bases and J lost 1; bases outside the gene matches: 11. The CDR3 bases are TGTGCCGTCGGGGGTCGGACAGGGGTCCAAGAGACCCAGTACTTC. Amino acid sequence: CAVGGRTGVQETQYF.

This chain uses TRBV11-2 with TRBJ2-3; 10 nucleotides agree with TRBD2. This CDR3 region has 14 residues. Germline V CDR1 and CDR2: SGHAT, FQNNGV. Trimming cost V 5 bases and J 6 bases; bases outside gene matches: 5. The CDR3 nucleotides are TGTGCCAGCAGCGTCACTAGCGGGGCGGATACGCAGTATTTT. It translates to CASSVTSGADTQYF.